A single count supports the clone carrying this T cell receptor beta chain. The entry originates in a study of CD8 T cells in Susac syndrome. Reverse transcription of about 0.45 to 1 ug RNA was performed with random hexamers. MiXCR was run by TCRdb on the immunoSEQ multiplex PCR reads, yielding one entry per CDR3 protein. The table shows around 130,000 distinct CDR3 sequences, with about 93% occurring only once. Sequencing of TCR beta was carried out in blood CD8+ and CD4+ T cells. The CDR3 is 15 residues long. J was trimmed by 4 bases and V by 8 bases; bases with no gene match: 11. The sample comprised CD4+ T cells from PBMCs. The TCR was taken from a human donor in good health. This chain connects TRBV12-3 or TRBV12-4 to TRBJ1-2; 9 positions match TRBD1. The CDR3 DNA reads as TGTGCCAGCCGGGGTACAGGGGGCGTTCCCTATGGCTACACCTTC. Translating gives CASRGTGGVPYGYTF.